The 31 T cell receptor beta chains below were found in one sample sequenced in a study of OX40 agonist ivuxolimab in advanced cancers. The table came from immunoSEQ multiplex PCR; TCRdb's copy has only in-frame clones and leaves some out. The table includes fewer than 20,000 clones, just under 80% detected once. Sequences were derived from CD4+ or CD8+ T cells sorted from blood, sampled in a trial of the OX40 agonist ivuxolimab. The receptors here all came from an adult with an advanced solid tumor such as melanoma, head and neck, liver or kidney cancer.

The chain has TRBV9 and TRBJ2-7; D uncertain. The length of the CDR3 is 15 residues. Between the trimmed V and J ends, which lost 0 bases and 0 bases, there was a span of 10 bases. From germline, CDR1 is SGDLS and CDR2 YYNGEE. CDR3 coding DNA: TGTGCCAGCAGCGTAGTCCCAGAAGACTCCTACGAGCAGTACTTC. Residues: CASSVVPEDSYEQYF.

The rearrangement links TRBV21-1 to TRBJ1-4; the table's D call, TRBD1, was not checked against the DNA. TRBV21-1 is reported as a pseudogene. The CDR3 totals 20 residues. The CDR3 nucleotides read TGTGCCAGCAGCGCCCCCTATGACGACACCGACCGAGAGAATAATGAAAAACTGTTTTTT. This gives the protein CASSAPYDDTDRENNEKLFF.

The chain is built from TRBV6-6 and TRBJ1-4; weak D call: TRBD1 (5 bases). Per germline, CDR1 MNHNY and CDR2 SVGAGI (reference sequence). V lost 6 bases and J lost 4, with 12 bases in between. The CDR3 spans 14 residues. The CDR3: CASRAGGDNEKLFF. CDR3 sequence (DNA): TGTGCCAGCAGGGCGGGGGGGGATAATGAAAAACTGTTTTTT.

The V call is TRBV6-5, the J call TRBJ2-7; no reliable D call. The ends were cut back, 7 bases at V and 4 bases at J, with 8 bases in the middle. CDR3 length: 11 amino acids. Germline-derived CDR1 and CDR2 are MNHEY and SVGAGI. The CDR3 DNA is TGTGCCAGCACTGACTTTTACGAGCAGTACTTC. As protein: CASTDFYEQYF.

The rearrangement uses TRBV5-4 and TRBJ2-7, with 7 bases aligning to TRBD1. Germline V CDR1 and CDR2: SGHNT, YYREEE (reference sequence). V shed 0 bases and J 0 bases; nucleotides not matched to a gene: 3. The CDR3 spans 15 residues. CDR3 coding DNA: TGTGCCAGCAGCTTGGAGCAGGGGGTCTCCTACGAGCAGTACTTC. The encoded protein is CASSLEQGVSYEQYF. The variable domain in full, completed from reference TRBV5-4 and TRBJ2-7, reads ETGVTQSPTHLIKTRGQQVTLRCSSQSGHNTVSWYQQALGQGPQFIFQYYREEENGRGNFPPRFSGLQFPNYSSELNVNALELDDSALYLCASSLEQGVSYEQYFGPGTRLTVT.

This rearrangement joins TRBV10-3 to TRBJ1-5; the D gene is possibly TRBD1 (6 bases). The CDR3 has 13 amino acids. CDR1 ENHRY and CDR2 SYGVKD come from the germline V gene. The V gene lost 6 bases and the J gene lost 1 base, with 7 bases spanning the gap. The CDR3 here is CAIRDRSNQPQHF. For the CDR3, the DNA is TGTGCCATCAGGGACAGAAGCAATCAGCCCCAGCATTTT.

Regarding this clone: This may stem from a read error, because a much larger clone lies one nucleotide away. V gene TRBV5-1 combines with J gene TRBJ2-7, with D hard to call. Between the trimmed V and J ends, which lost 0 bases and 9 bases, there was a span of 10 bases. Germline values: CDR1 SGHRS, CDR2 YFSETQ. This CDR3 is 12 amino acids long. For the CDR3, the DNA is TGCGCCAGCAGCTTGGAGGACGGGTGGCAGTACTTC. This encodes CASSLEDGWQYF.

The CDR3 spells CASSSNPGSSYNEQFF. The CDR3 DNA reads as TGTGCCAGCAGCTCCAACCCGGGGAGCTCCTACAATGAGCAGTTCTTC. The rearrangement uses TRBV7-6 and TRBJ2-1, with D perhaps matching TRBD2 (5 bases). There are 16 residues in the CDR3. Trimming took 4 bases from V and 0 from J, leaving 13 bases between them. The germline V gene encodes CDR1 SGHVS and CDR2 FNYEAQ.

The V call is TRBV27, the J call TRBJ2-1, with a possible D match to TRBD1 (6 bases). Looked up from germline, CDR1 is MNHEY and CDR2 is SMNVEV (reference sequence). Trimming cost V 4 bases and J 0 bases, with 10 bases left between them. The CDR3 spans 15 residues. The CDR3 region is CASSSQGYSYNEQFF. The CDR3 nucleotides read TGTGCCAGCAGTTCACAGGGATACTCCTACAATGAGCAGTTCTTC.

The chain joins TRBV13 to TRBJ2-7, with 7 nucleotides matching TRBD1. This CDR3 contains 15 residues. Losses at the gene ends were 1 base for V and 6 bases for J; bases not matched to a gene: 9. Per germline, CDR1 PRHDT and CDR2 FYEKMQ (reference sequence). CDR3 DNA sequence: TGTGCCAGCAGCTTAGAGGGGGCCAGGCGGAGCGAGCAGTACTTC. It translates to CASSLEGARRSEQYF.

The chain joins TRBV10-2 to TRBJ1-4, with D possibly matching TRBD1 (5 bases). The germline CDR1 and CDR2 sequences are WSHSY and SAAADI. V lost 3 bases to trimming and J lost 0 bases, with 11 bases between them. The CDR3 totals 16 residues. CDR3 DNA: TGCGCCAGCAGTGACTGGGGCGGGACAACTAATGAAAAACTGTTTTTT. This sequence encodes CASSDWGGTTNEKLFF.

To note about this clone: Since the CDR3 does not end with the conserved phenylalanine or tryptophan, this likely comes from a read error. CDR3 sequence: CASSLRAEPPYEQYL. CDR3 DNA: TGTGCCAGCAGCTTAAGGGCAGAGCCCCCCTACGAGCAGTACCTC. J is TRBJ2-7 and V is TRBV7-6; D is ambiguous. Trimming removed 2 bases at V and 2 bases at J, with 13 bases between. Germline CDR1 SGHVS, CDR2 FNYEAQ. This CDR3 has 15 amino acids.

The V and J genes are TRBV7-6 and TRBJ2-2; D may be TRBD2 (5 bases). Trimming took off 0 bases at V and 4 bases at J, with 9 bases between the two ends. The CDR3 loop spans 15 amino acids. Germline lookup yields CDR1 SGHVS and CDR2 FNYEAQ. The CDR3 protein is CASSLAEAATGELFF. As DNA, the CDR3 is TGTGCCAGCAGCTTAGCGGAAGCGGCCACCGGGGAGCTGTTTTTT.

This clone is deemed medium-sized. The V and J genes are TRBV9 and TRBJ1-5, with D unclear. Trimming stripped 0 bases from V and 3 bases from J, with 7 bases between. This CDR3 spans 14 amino acids. CDR1 and CDR2 from the germline V gene are SGDLS and YYNGEE. CDR3 sequence reads: CASSVGGPNQPQHF. The CDR3, as DNA: TGTGCCAGCAGCGTAGGTGGGCCCAATCAGCCCCAGCATTTT.

This chain connects TRBV10-2 to TRBJ2-1; no definite D call. Trimming took 7 bases from V and 3 from J, leaving 22 bases between them. The CDR3 loop spans 17 amino acids. The germline gives CDR1 WSHSY, CDR2 SAAADI. CDR3 amino acids: CASTLAPDPSSYNEQFF. DNA for the CDR3: TGCGCCAGCACCCTGGCCCCGGACCCCTCCAGCTACAATGAGCAGTTCTTC.

There are a few counts of this clone. V usage is TRBV7-6 and J usage is TRBJ2-3; TRBD1 agrees at 9 bases. The CDR3 has 18 residues. Germline V lookup: CDR1 SGHVS, CDR2 FNYEAQ. Unmatched junction bases numbered 10, after V lost 3 bases and J lost 0 bases. This CDR3 reads CASSLGQGMGTSTDTQYF. The CDR3 bases are TGTGCCAGCAGCTTGGGACAGGGAATGGGGACTAGCACAGATACGCAGTATTTT.

The chain couples TRBV19 to TRBJ1-6; 7 bases line up with TRBD1. V lost 5 bases to trimming and J lost 7 bases; unmatched junction nucleotides: 5. Germline loops: CDR1 LNHDA, CDR2 SQIVND (reference sequence). This CDR3 has 14 residues. The CDR3 bases are TGTGCCAGTAGTTCTCGGGACAGAAATTCACCCCTCCACTTT. It translates to CASSSRDRNSPLHF.

The V call is TRBV28, the J call TRBJ1-2, with 9 bases aligning to TRBD1. Germline trimming cut 6 bases from V and 1 base from J; bases unmatched to any gene: 18. The V gene's germline CDR1 is MDHEN and CDR2 SYDVKM. The CDR3 length is 19 residues. In nucleotides, the CDR3 is TGTGCCAGCAGAAACCTGCCGGGACAGGGTTACCCCATTAACTATGGCTACACCTTC. Residues: CASRNLPGQGYPINYGYTF.

The chain couples TRBV28 to TRBJ2-7; tentatively, D is TRBD2 (5 bases). Trimming cost V 6 bases and J 3 bases, with 9 bases left between them. This CDR3 contains 12 residues. Germline V gene sequence: CDR1 MDHEN, CDR2 SYDVKM. The DNA for the CDR3 is TGTGCCAGCAGAAACGGACTCTACGAGCAGTACTTC. As protein: CASRNGLYEQYF.

The V and J genes are TRBV7-9 and TRBJ1-2, with 7 bases that match TRBD1. Trimming took 2 bases from V and 4 from J; bases not matched to a gene: 7. The CDR3 loop spans 15 amino acids. Germline values: CDR1 SEHNR, CDR2 FQNEAQ (reference sequence). The CDR3, as DNA: TGTGCCAGCAGCTTAACAGGGACAGCGGCCTATGGCTACACCTTC. Translated, it gives CASSLTGTAAYGYTF.

The chain joins TRBV7-3 to TRBJ2-2; a weak D match, TRBD2 (6 bases). With 0 bases removed from V and 5 bases from J, the gap between germline ends came to 7 bases. The CDR3 runs 14 residues. Germline loops: CDR1 SGHTA, CDR2 FQGTGA. The CDR3: CASSLTGGTGELFF. CDR3 nucleotide sequence: TGTGCCAGCAGCTTAACGGGGGGAACCGGGGAGCTGTTTTTT.

The rearrangement uses TRBV7-9 and TRBJ1-2; D ambiguous. With 4 bases removed from V and 10 bases from J, the gap between germline ends came to 7 bases. The CDR3 sequence is 10 residues long. Germline V lookup: CDR1 SEHNR, CDR2 FQNEAQ (reference sequence). CDR3 sequence: CASSSLDYTF. In DNA, the CDR3 is TGTGCCAGCAGCTCCCTAGACTACACCTTC.

V and J are TRBV7-9 and TRBJ2-6, with a weak D call TRBD1 (6 bases). The CDR3 runs to 15 residues. The V gene's germline CDR1 is SEHNR and CDR2 FQNEAQ (reference sequence). Trimming took 5 bases from V and 4 from J, leaving 12 bases between them. The CDR3 region is CASSGDIGGANVLTF. The DNA for the CDR3 is TGTGCCAGCAGCGGGGACATTGGAGGGGCCAACGTCCTGACTTTC.

J is TRBJ1-1 and V is TRBV10-2, with unresolved D. Germline V gene sequence: CDR1 WSHSY, CDR2 SAAADI. This CDR3 has 14 residues. V lost 3 bases, J lost 8 bases, and 16 bases lay in between. The CDR3 region is CASSENPGPREAFF. The CDR3 nucleotides are TGCGCCAGCAGTGAAAACCCAGGCCCACGGGAAGCTTTCTTT.

This clone was counted a few times. The chain recombines TRBV5-1 with TRBJ1-2, with D possibly TRBD1 on 6 matching bases. V dropped 2 bases and J dropped 2 bases, with 13 bases sitting between them. CDR1 is SGHRS and CDR2 is YFSETQ in the germline V gene. The CDR3 sequence is 15 residues long. The CDR3 loop is CASSLMDGGNYGYTF. CDR3 bases: TGCGCCAGCAGCTTAATGGACGGGGGCAACTATGGCTACACCTTC.

This clone appeared a single time. The gene calls are TRBV14 and TRBJ2-3, with D possibly being TRBD1 (6 bases). V dropped 0 bases and J dropped 1 base, with 17 bases sitting between them. Germline CDR1 SGHDN, CDR2 FVKESK. The CDR3 length is 18 residues. The CDR3 DNA follows: TGTGCCAGCAGCCAAGACTGGGCGAACAGGGCCCGCACAGATACGCAGTATTTT. Translation gives CASSQDWANRARTDTQYF.

This chain connects TRBV5-5 to TRBJ2-6; possible D gene TRBD1, 6 bases. Trimming removed 4 bases from V and 0 bases from J, with 11 bases in between. The CDR3 covers 16 residues. Per germline, CDR1 SGHKS and CDR2 YYEKEE (reference sequence). The CDR3 loop is CASSPTGLSGANVLTF. The CDR3 DNA follows: TGTGCCAGCAGCCCGACAGGTCTCTCTGGGGCCAACGTCCTGACTTTC.

The J gene is TRBJ2-7, the V gene TRBV7-6, with D maybe TRBD2 (6 bases). This CDR3 is built from 17 residues. Trimming removed 2 bases from V and 2 bases from J, with 19 bases in between. The germline gives CDR1 SGHVS, CDR2 FNYEAQ. Here the CDR3 DNA reads TGTGCCAGCAGCTTATTTCCCGGGACTCCGGACCCCTACGAGCAGTACTTC. The encoded protein is CASSLFPGTPDPYEQYF.

The J gene is TRBJ2-7, the V gene TRBV27, with TRBD2 identical over 10 bases. J lost 5 bases, V lost 6 bases, and 7 bases had no gene match. CDR1 and CDR2 (germline): MNHEY, SMNVEV (reference sequence). CDR3 size: 14 residues. CDR3 DNA: TGTGCCAGCAGCGCTAGCGGGAGTATCCACGAGCAGTACTTC. This encodes CASSASGSIHEQYF.

The chain combines TRBV7-9 with TRBJ2-7; 9 bases are shared with TRBD1. V dropped 3 bases and J dropped 4; count of bases not matched to a gene: 4. Germline CDR1 is SEHNR and CDR2 is FQNEAQ (reference sequence). This CDR3 region has 14 residues. The CDR3 sequence is CASSLTQGAYEQYF. The CDR3 DNA sequence: TGTGCCAGCAGCTTGACACAGGGGGCTTACGAGCAGTACTTC.

The chain recombines TRBV7-9 with TRBJ2-1; D perhaps matches TRBD2 (6 bases). CDR1 SEHNR and CDR2 FQNEAQ come from the germline V gene (reference sequence). The germline V and J ends were trimmed by 5 bases and 7 bases, with 18 bases remaining between them. CDR3 size: 15 residues. Written as DNA, the CDR3 is TGTGCCAGCAGCGCACAGGAGGGAGCCGTGAATGAGCAGTTCTTC. As protein: CASSAQEGAVNEQFF.